This passage covers 9 T cell receptor beta chains from one sample sequenced in a study of T cell changes during pregnancy in multiple sclerosis. The repertoire was sequenced with immunoSEQ multiplex PCR; TCRdb's copy has only in-frame clones and lacks some. The sample has approximately 100,000 clones; about 94% are singletons. The sample was peripheral blood, taken before pregnancy. The receptors stem from a female donor with multiple sclerosis, enrolled in a pregnancy study.

Regarding this clone: One end of the junction fails to match germline, which may point to a read error. The rearrangement links TRBV19 to TRBJ1-2; D is perhaps TRBD1 (6 bases). Germline V gene sequence: CDR1 LNHDA, CDR2 SQIVND (reference sequence). The CDR3 extends over 14 amino acids. Written as DNA, the CDR3 is TGTGCCAGTAGTATAGGGGGGGGACACAGGAATTTCTACTTC. Its protein is CASSIGGGHRNFYF.

In the case of this clone: Other DNA sequences of this sample code for an identical CDR3. J is TRBJ1-3 and V is TRBV7-9; no reliable D call. The V gene lost 5 bases and the J gene lost 4 bases, with 6 bases spanning the gap. Germline loops: CDR1 SEHNR, CDR2 FQNEAQ (reference sequence). The CDR3 length is 12 residues. The CDR3 reads CASSPGGNTIYF. CDR3 DNA sequence: TGTGCCAGCAGCCCGGGGGGAAACACCATATATTTT.

V gene TRBV2 combines with J gene TRBJ2-7, with D possibly TRBD1 on 6 matching bases. Germline V gene lookup returns CDR1 SNHLY and CDR2 FYNNEI. Trimming stripped 6 bases from V and 5 bases from J, with 17 bases between. The CDR3 runs 14 residues. The CDR3 loop is CASREQGPTNEQYF. As DNA, the CDR3 is TGTGCCAGCAGGGAACAGGGTCCCACTAACGAGCAGTACTTC.

The rearrangement links TRBV5-1 to TRBJ2-2, with 9 bases matching TRBD2. This CDR3 has 16 residues. Germline V gives CDR1 SGHRS, CDR2 YFSETQ. The junction had 8 bases not matched to a gene; V was cut back by 1 base and J by 7 bases. The CDR3: CASSLLGGRAGGELFF. The CDR3 bases are TGCGCCAGCAGCTTGCTGGGCGGGAGGGCTGGCGGGGAGCTGTTTTTT.

The rearrangement links TRBV27 to TRBJ2-5, with 9 nucleotides matching TRBD2. The J segment lost 5 bases and the V segment lost 2 bases, leaving 6 bases of the junction unmatched. The length of the CDR3 is 15 residues. CDR1 and CDR2 from the germline V gene are MNHEY and SMNVEV (reference sequence). As DNA, the CDR3 is TGTGCCAGCAGTTTAGGCCCTAGCGGGGTGGAGACCCAGTACTTC. It encodes CASSLGPSGVETQYF.

V is TRBV5-1 and J is TRBJ2-7, with 7 bases lining up with TRBD1. Germline CDR1 reads SGHRS; CDR2 reads YFSETQ. Unmatched junction bases numbered 7, after V lost 4 bases and J lost 6 bases. The CDR3 spans 13 residues. Here the CDR3 DNA reads TGCGCCAGCAGCACCGCGACAGGGCGCGAGCAGTACTTC. Translating it yields CASSTATGREQYF.

The chain couples TRBV6-1 to TRBJ1-1, with a weak D call TRBD1 (6 bases). The CDR3 spans 15 residues. The germline gives CDR1 MNHNS, CDR2 SASEGT. V dropped 0 bases and J dropped 1 base, with 9 bases sitting between them. The CDR3 sequence: CASSEATGRNTEAFF. Here the CDR3 DNA reads TGTGCCAGCAGTGAAGCAACAGGGAGGAACACTGAAGCTTTCTTT.

V and J are TRBV19 and TRBJ2-5; D is possibly TRBD2 (6 bases). This CDR3 comprises 18 residues. Germline loops: CDR1 LNHDA, CDR2 SQIVND (reference sequence). Trimming stripped 5 bases from V and 2 bases from J, with 24 bases between. The CDR3 region has the DNA TGTGCCAGTAGTCCCCAATCCCCTAGCGTGTTAGGGCAAGAGACCCAGTACTTC. Protein sequence: CASSPQSPSVLGQETQYF.

This chain uses TRBV14 with TRBJ1-1; possible D gene TRBD1, 6 bases. The CDR3 is 13 residues long. Germline assignment: CDR1 SGHDN and CDR2 FVKESK. V lost 6 bases and J 4 bases, leaving 12 bases between the germline ends. CDR3 sequence reads: CASSPQGSTEAFF. The CDR3, as DNA: TGTGCCAGCAGTCCACAGGGTTCCACTGAAGCTTTCTTT.